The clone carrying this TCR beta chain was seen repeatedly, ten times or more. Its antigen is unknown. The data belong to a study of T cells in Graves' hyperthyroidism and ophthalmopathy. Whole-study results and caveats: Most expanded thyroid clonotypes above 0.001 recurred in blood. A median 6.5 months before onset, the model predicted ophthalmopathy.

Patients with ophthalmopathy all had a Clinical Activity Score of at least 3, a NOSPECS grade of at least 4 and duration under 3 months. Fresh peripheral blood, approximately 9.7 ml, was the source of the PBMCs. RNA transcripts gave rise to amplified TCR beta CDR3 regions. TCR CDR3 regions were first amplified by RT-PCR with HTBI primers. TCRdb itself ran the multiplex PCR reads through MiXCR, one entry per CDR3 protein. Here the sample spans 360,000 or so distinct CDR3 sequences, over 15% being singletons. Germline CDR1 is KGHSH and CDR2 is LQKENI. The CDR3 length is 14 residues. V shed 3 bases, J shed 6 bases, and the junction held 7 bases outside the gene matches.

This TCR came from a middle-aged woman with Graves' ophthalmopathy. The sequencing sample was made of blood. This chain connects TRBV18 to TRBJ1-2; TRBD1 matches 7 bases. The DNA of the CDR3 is TGTGCCAGCTCACCGGCACGAGGGGGCAATGGCTACACCTTC. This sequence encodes CASSPARGGNGYTF.